The clone carrying this T cell receptor (beta chain) was seen only once. This sample is part of a study of blood T cell repertoires in COVID-19. Study context: Researchers got acute and convalescent COVID-19 samples from the United States, Italy and Spain. T cells, B-cell-depleted T cells, or PBMCs supplied cDNA or gDNA.

Per the authors' pipeline: Quantification of nucleated cells was approximated via reference gene primer amplification. TCRdb's table, derived via immunoSEQ multiplex PCR, lists solely in-frame clones and lacks some. From that table come the V and J calls and clone size; the DNA was used to work out D and trimming. Of some 95,000 clones listed, around 93% are singletons. The CDR3 has 16 amino acids. Per the germline V gene, CDR1 is MDHEN and CDR2 is SYDVKM. J was trimmed by 5 bases and V by 2 bases; bases with no gene match: 11. This sequence was found in a human donor with active COVID-19. The donor label of this sample is uncertain. Sequencing used peripheral blood. The genes are TRBV28 and TRBJ2-7; 8 nucleotides match TRBD1. CDR3 coding DNA: TGTGCCAGCAGTTTACGAGGACAGGCCAGGGGGCACGAGCAGTACTTC. The encoded protein is CASSLRGQARGHEQYF. Variable domain in full (rest from reference TRBV28 and TRBJ2-7): DVKVTQSSRYLVKRTGEKVFLECVQDMDHENMFWYRQDPGLGLRLIYFSYDVKMKEKGDIPEGYSVSREKKERFSLILESASTNQTSMYLCASSLRGQARGHEQYFGPGTRLTVT.